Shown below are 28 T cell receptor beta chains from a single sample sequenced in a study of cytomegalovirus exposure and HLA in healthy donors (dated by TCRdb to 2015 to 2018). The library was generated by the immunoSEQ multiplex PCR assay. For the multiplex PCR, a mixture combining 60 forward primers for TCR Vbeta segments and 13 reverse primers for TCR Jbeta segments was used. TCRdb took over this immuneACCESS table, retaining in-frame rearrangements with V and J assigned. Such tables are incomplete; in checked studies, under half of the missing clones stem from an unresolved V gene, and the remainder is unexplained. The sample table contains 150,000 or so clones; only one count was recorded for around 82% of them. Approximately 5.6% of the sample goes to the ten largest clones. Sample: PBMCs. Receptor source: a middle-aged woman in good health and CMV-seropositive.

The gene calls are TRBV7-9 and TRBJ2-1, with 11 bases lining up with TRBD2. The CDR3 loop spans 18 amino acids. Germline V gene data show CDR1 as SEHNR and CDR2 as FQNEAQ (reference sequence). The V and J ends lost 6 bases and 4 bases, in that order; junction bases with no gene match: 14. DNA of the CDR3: TGTGCCAGCAGATTTCCGGGACTAGCGGAAGAACCATACAATGAGCAGTTCTTC. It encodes CASRFPGLAEEPYNEQFF.

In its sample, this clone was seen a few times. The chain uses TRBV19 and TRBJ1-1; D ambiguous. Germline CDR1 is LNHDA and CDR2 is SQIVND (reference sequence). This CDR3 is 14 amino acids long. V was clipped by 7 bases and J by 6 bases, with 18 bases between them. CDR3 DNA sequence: TGTGCCAGTAAATTAGAGGTTCGTTTCGCTGAAGCTTTCTTT. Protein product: CASKLEVRFAEAFF.

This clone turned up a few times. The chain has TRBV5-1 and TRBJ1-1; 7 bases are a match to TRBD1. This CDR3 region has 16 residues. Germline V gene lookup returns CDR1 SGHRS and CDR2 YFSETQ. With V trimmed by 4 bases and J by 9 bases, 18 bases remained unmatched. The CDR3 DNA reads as TGCGCCAGCAGCCCTGGTGGTAATGACAGGGACCCCAAAGCTTTCTTT. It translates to CASSPGGNDRDPKAFF.

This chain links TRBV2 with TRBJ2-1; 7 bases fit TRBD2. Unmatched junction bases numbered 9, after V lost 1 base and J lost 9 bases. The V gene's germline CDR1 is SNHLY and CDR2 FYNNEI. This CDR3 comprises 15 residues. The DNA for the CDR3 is TGTGCCAGCAGTGAAGGGACGGGAATAGCGGGTGAGCAGTTCTTC. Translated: CASSEGTGIAGEQFF.

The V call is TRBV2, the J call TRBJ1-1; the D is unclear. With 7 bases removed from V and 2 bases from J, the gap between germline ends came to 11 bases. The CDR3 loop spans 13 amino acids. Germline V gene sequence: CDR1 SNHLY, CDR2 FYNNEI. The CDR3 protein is CASKVVTNTEAFF. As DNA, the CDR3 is TGTGCCAGCAAAGTGGTGACTAACACTGAAGCTTTCTTT.

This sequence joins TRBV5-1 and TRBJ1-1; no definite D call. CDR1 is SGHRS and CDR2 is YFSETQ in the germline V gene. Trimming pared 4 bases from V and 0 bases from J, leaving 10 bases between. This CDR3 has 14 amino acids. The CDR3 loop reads CASSTATVNTEAFF. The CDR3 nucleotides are TGCGCCAGCAGCACCGCCACAGTGAACACTGAAGCTTTCTTT.

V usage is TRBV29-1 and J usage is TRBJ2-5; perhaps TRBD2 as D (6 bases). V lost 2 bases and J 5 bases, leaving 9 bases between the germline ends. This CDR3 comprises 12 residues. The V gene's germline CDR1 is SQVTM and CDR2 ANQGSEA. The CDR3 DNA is TGCAGCGTTGAACGGGGAGGCGAGACCCAGTACTTC. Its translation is CSVERGGETQYF.

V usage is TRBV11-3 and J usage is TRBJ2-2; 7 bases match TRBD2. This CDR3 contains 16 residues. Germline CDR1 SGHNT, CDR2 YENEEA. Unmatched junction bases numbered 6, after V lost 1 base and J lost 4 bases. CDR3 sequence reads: CASSLALAGVTGELFF. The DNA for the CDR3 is TGTGCCAGCAGCTTAGCGTTGGCGGGAGTCACCGGGGAGCTGTTTTTT.

In DNA form, the CDR3 reads TGTGCCAGCAGCTCGAGGTACTTC. Its protein product is CASSSRYF. J is TRBJ2-7 and V is TRBV6-4; D unresolved. CDR1 and CDR2 (germline): MRHNA, SNTAGT. This CDR3 has 8 amino acids. Trimming cost V 6 bases and J 12 bases, with 6 bases left between them.

The CDR3 nucleotides read TGTGCCTGGAGTTCTCTCAGGACTAGCGGGAGTTCAGATACGCAGTATTTT. Encoded protein: CAWSSLRTSGSSDTQYF. The gene calls are TRBV30 and TRBJ2-3, with 13 bases matching TRBD2. Trimming cost V 2 bases and J 4 bases; bases outside gene matches: 9. The CDR3 runs to 17 residues. Germline V CDR1 and CDR2: GTSNPN, SVGIG (reference sequence).

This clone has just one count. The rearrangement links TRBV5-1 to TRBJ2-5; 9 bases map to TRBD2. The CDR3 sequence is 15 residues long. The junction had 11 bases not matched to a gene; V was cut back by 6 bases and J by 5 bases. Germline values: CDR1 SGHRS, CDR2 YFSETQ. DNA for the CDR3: TGCGCCAGCATAGCGGGAGCTGGTTTATCTGAGACCCAGTACTTC. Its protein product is CASIAGAGLSETQYF.

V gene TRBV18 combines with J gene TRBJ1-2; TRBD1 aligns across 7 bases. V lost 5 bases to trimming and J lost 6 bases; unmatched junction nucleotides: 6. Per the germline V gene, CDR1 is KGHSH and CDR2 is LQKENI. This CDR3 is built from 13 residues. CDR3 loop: CASSAGTADGYTF. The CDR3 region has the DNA TGTGCCAGCTCAGCTGGGACAGCCGATGGCTACACCTTC.

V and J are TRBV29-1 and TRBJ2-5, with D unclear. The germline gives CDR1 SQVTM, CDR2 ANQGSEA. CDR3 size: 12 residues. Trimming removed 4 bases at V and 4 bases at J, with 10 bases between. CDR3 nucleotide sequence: TGCAGCGTTGTTTCTTTCGGAGAGACCCAGTACTTC. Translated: CSVVSFGETQYF.

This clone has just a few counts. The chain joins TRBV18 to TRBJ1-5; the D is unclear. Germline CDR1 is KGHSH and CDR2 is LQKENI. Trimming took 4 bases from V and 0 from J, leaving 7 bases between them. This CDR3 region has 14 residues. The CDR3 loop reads CASSLTSSNQPQHF. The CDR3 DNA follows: TGTGCCAGCTCACTAACCAGTAGCAATCAGCCCCAGCATTTT.

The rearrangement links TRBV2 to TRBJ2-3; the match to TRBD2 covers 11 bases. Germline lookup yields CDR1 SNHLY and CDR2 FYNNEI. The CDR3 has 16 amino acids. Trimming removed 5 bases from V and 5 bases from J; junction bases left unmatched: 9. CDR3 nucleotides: TGTGCCAGCAGTCAGATTAGCGGGAGGGGAAAAGATACGCAGTATTTT. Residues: CASSQISGRGKDTQYF.

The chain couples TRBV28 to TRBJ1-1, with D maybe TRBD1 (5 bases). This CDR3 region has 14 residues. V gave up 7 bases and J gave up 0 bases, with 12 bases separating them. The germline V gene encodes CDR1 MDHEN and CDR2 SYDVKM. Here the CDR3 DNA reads TGTGCCAGCAATAGACAGTTCATGAACACTGAAGCTTTCTTT. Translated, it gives CASNRQFMNTEAFF.

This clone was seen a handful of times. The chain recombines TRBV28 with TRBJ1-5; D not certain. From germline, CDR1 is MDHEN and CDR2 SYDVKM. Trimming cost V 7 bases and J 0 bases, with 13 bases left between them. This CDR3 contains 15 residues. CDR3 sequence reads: CASTVTGGSNQPQHF. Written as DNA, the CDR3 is TGTGCCAGCACCGTTACCGGCGGTAGCAATCAGCCCCAGCATTTT.

This chain's CDR3 is CASSKGLAGAGDTQYF. For the CDR3, the DNA is TGCGCCAGCAGCAAGGGACTAGCGGGAGCCGGAGATACGCAGTATTTT. This chain joins TRBV5-1 and TRBJ2-3, with TRBD2 matching 14 bases. V shed 4 bases, J shed 5 bases, and the junction held 6 bases outside the gene matches. The germline gives CDR1 SGHRS, CDR2 YFSETQ. The CDR3 is 16 amino acids.

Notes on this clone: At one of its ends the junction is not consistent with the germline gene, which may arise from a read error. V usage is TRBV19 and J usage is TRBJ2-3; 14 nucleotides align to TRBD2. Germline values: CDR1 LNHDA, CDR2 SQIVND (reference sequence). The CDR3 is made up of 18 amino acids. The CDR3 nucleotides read TGTGCTAGTAGTATCGGACTAGCGGGAGGATCTAGCACAGATACGCAGTATTTT. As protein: CASSIGLAGGSSTDTQYF.

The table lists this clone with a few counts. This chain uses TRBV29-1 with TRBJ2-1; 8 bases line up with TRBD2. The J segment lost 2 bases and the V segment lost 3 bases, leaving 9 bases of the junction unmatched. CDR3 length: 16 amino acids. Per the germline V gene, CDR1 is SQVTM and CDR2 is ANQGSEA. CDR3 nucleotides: TGCAGCGTTGACGGGATTAGCGGGGCCACCTACAATGAGCAGTTCTTC. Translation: CSVDGISGATYNEQFF.

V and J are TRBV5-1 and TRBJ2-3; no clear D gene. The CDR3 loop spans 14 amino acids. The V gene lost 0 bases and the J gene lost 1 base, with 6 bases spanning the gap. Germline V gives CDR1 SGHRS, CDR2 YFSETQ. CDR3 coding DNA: TGCGCCAGCAGCTTGGAACTCCGCACAGATACGCAGTATTTT. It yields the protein CASSLELRTDTQYF.

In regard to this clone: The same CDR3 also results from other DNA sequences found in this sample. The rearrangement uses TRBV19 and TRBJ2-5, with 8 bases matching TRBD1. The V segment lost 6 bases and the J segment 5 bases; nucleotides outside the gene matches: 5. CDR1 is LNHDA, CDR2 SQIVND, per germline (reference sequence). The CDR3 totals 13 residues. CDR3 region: CASRDRGRETQYF. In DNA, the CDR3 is TGTGCCAGTAGAGACAGGGGACGGGAGACCCAGTACTTC.

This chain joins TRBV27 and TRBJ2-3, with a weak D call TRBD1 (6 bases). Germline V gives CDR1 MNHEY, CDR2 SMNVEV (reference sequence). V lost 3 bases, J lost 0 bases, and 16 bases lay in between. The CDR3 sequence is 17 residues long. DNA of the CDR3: TGTGCCAGCAGTTTGGACCCGGGACATTTTAGCACAGATACGCAGTATTTT. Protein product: CASSLDPGHFSTDTQYF.

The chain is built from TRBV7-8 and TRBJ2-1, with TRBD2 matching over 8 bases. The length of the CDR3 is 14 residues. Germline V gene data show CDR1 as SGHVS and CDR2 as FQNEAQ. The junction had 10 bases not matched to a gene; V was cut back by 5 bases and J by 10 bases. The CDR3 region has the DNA TGTGCCAGCAGCCCATTAAGGGTAGCGGGAGAGCAGTTCTTC. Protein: CASSPLRVAGEQFF.

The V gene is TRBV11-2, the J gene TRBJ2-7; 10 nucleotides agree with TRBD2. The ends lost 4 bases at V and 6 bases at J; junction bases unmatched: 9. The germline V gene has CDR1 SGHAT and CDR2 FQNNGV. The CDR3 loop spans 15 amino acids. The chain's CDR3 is CASSYLASGSGEQYF. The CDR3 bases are TGTGCCAGCAGCTACCTAGCTAGCGGGAGCGGCGAGCAGTACTTC.

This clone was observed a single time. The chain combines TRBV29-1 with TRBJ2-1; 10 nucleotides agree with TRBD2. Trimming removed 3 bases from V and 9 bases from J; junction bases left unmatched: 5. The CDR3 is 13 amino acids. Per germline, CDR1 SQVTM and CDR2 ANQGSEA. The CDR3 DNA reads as TGCAGCGTTGACCTAGCGGGAGTTGGTGAGCAGTTCTTC. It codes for CSVDLAGVGEQFF.

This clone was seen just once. The CDR3 reads CASSLMGQGAGETQYF. The CDR3 DNA follows: TGTGCCAGCAGCCTCATGGGACAGGGGGCTGGAGAGACCCAGTACTTC. The chain carries TRBV9 and TRBJ2-5, with 12 nucleotides matching TRBD1. The length of the CDR3 is 16 residues. Germline lookup yields CDR1 SGDLS and CDR2 YYNGEE. The V gene end was trimmed by 4 bases and the J gene end by 4 bases; junction bases not matched to a gene: 8. Based on the CDR3 plus reference TRBV9 and TRBJ2-5, the full variable domain is DSGVTQTPKHLITATGQRVTLRCSPRSGDLSVYWYQQSLDQGLQFLIQYYNGEERAKGNILERFSAQQFPDLHSELNLSSLELGDSALYFCASSLMGQGAGETQYFGPGTRLLVL.

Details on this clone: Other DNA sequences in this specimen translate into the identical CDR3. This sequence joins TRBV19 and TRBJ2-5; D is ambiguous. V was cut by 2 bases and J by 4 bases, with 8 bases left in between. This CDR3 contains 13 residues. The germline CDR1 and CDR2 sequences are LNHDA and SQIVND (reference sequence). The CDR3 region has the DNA TGTGCCAGTAGTATAAGAGGCAGAGAGACCCAGTACTTC. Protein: CASSIRGRETQYF.